A single sample is the source of the 3 T cell receptor beta chains below, sequenced in a study of OX40 agonist ivuxolimab in advanced cancers. Profiling relied on immunoSEQ multiplex PCR, and the TCRdb table lists in-frame clones only, not all of them. Altogether about 27,000 clones are present, around 85% being singletons, with the ten largest covering less than 30%. The material was CD4+ or CD8+ T cells sorted from blood, obtained in a trial of the OX40 agonist ivuxolimab. The receptors were gathered from an adult with an advanced solid tumor such as melanoma, head and neck, liver or kidney cancer.

The J gene is TRBJ2-7, the V gene TRBV9, with 8 bases fitting TRBD2. In germline, CDR1 is SGDLS, CDR2 YYNGEE. The CDR3 has 15 residues. V lost 0 bases to trimming and J lost 4 bases; unmatched junction nucleotides: 6. The CDR3 region is CASSVAGGRFYEQYF. The CDR3 region has the DNA TGTGCCAGCAGCGTAGCGGGGGGGCGGTTTTACGAGCAGTACTTC.

The genes are TRBV9 and TRBJ2-1; 7 nucleotides line up with TRBD2. CDR3 length equals 19 residues. Germline V gene lookup returns CDR1 SGDLS and CDR2 YYNGEE. V was clipped by 4 bases and J by 3 bases; unmatched bases: 19. For the CDR3, the DNA is TGTGCCAGCAGCCCGAGGTCGAGGGCGGGCACTAGCGACTACAATGAGCAGTTCTTC. Amino acid sequence: CASSPRSRAGTSDYNEQFF.

In nucleotides, the CDR3 is TGTGCCAGCAGCGAGGGAGGGGGCTTGGACGAGCAGTACTTC. Protein sequence: CASSEGGGLDEQYF. This chain uses TRBV9 with TRBJ2-7; D is perhaps TRBD1 or TRBD2 (7 bases each). Deletions cut 3 bases from V and 5 bases from J, with 15 bases between. The CDR3 is 14 residues long. Per germline, CDR1 SGDLS and CDR2 YYNGEE. The variable domain in full, completed from reference TRBV9 and TRBJ2-7, reads DSGVTQTPKHLITATGQRVTLRCSPRSGDLSVYWYQQSLDQGLQFLIQYYNGEERAKGNILERFSAQQFPDLHSELNLSSLELGDSALYFCASSEGGGLDEQYFGPGTRLTVT.